This T cell receptor beta chain was sequenced during a study of T cells in Graves' hyperthyroidism and ophthalmopathy. Per the germline V gene, CDR1 is KGHSY and CDR2 is FQNENV. V shed 3 bases and J shed 0 bases, with 14 bases lying between them. The CDR3 contains 17 residues. Across 18 months, stable Graves' hyperthyroidism was marked by no progression to ophthalmopathy. What was amplified from RNA transcripts were TCR beta CDR3 regions. First-round RT-PCR targeting the TCR CDR3 was performed with the HTBI primer set. TCRdb passed the multiplex PCR reads through MiXCR, listing each CDR3 protein once. The repertoire holds around 800,000 distinct CDR3 sequences, with roughly 40% as singletons.

The chain carries TRBV16 and TRBJ2-2, with D unresolved. Material for sequencing was blood. The clonotype was recovered from a man aged 18 to 29 with Graves' hyperthyroidism. The CDR3 spells CASSHYSVASNTGELFF. CDR3 bases: TGTGCCAGCAGCCACTACTCCGTGGCTTCGAACACCGGGGAGCTGTTTTTT.